The text below deals with one T cell receptor beta chain. This entry comes from a study of human T cells and chemical hapten exposure. V lost 5 bases and J lost 4; bases outside the gene matches: 2. Germline V gene lookup returns CDR1 SGHTA and CDR2 FQGTGA. The CDR3 is 15 amino acids. This sample's time point: patch test 3, about 24 weeks after DPC sensitization. Described treatment: therapeutic diphenylcyclopropenone sensitization with weekly scalp DPC. Blood draws came before every patch-test application. A single record per CDR3 protein comes from TCRdb applying MiXCR to the RACE reads. The sample shows about 200,000 distinct CDR3 sequences, about 25% of them seen only once.

The chain has TRBV7-3 and TRBJ2-1, with 13 nucleotides matching TRBD2. This clonotype was obtained from a woman between 35 and 50 years old with alopecia areata. Some clones in this sample may be carry-over from other donors' samples. Material: whole blood, obtained in connection with sensitization to the hapten diphenylcyclopropenone (DPC). Written as DNA, the CDR3 is TGTGCCAGCAGCGAGACTAGCGGGGGGTACAATGAGCAGTTCTTC. Its protein product is CASSETSGGYNEQFF.